The TCR beta chain under discussion was sequenced for a study of blood T cell repertoires in COVID-19. Background on the study: T cells, B-cell-depleted T cells, or PBMCs supplied cDNA or gDNA.

Original methodology: Reference gene primer amplification gave estimated nucleated cell counts. Sequencing was performed with immunoSEQ multiplex PCR; in TCRdb, only in-frame clones are kept and a portion is missing. V, J and clone size are those of that table, while D and trimming were read from the DNA. The data show about 260,000 clones, roughly 84% seen once. Germline CDR1 MDHEN, CDR2 SYDVKM. This CDR3 region has 17 residues. Deletions cut 4 bases from V and 1 base from J, with 17 bases between. The sequence came from a man aged 55-75 years with acute or convalescent COVID-19. This chain connects TRBV28 to TRBJ2-4; D is possibly TRBD1 (5 bases). What was sequenced was peripheral blood. The CDR3: CASSWGGAGNAKNIQYF. The CDR3, as DNA: TGTGCCAGCAGTTGGGGTGGGGCAGGGAATGCCAAAAACATTCAGTACTTC.